Each of the 14 T cell receptor beta chains below was sequenced from the same sample in a study of T cell responses to AZD1222 COVID-19 vaccine. Assay: immunoSEQ multiplex PCR; the TCRdb copy retains only in-frame clones and omits some. This table holds 95,000 to 100,000 clones, roughly nine tenths found once. The sequencing used peripheral blood, collected on day 0 of AZD1222 vaccination. Receptor source: an adult in good health.

The rearrangement joins TRBV3-1 (or the pseudogene TRBV3-2) to TRBJ2-7, with 9 nucleotides matching TRBD2. Germline assignment: CDR1 LGHDT and CDR2 YNNKEL (reference sequence). The CDR3 contains 14 residues. V shed 4 bases, J shed 3 bases, and the junction held 4 bases outside the gene matches. In nucleotides, the CDR3 is TGTGCCAGCAGCCCCGGACTAGCGCGCTACGAGCAGTACTTC. Its protein is CASSPGLARYEQYF.

This clone was seen just once. This chain's CDR3 is CASSQGRGRPTEAFF. CDR3 coding DNA: TGCGCCAGCAGCCAGGGGAGGGGTCGACCCACTGAAGCTTTCTTT. The chain carries TRBV4-1 and TRBJ1-1, with a possible D match to TRBD1 (5 bases). Trimming took 3 bases from V and 4 from J, leaving 15 bases between them. The CDR3 is made up of 15 amino acids. Germline CDR1 is MGHRA and CDR2 is YSYEKL.

The V gene is TRBV3-1 (or the pseudogene TRBV3-2), the J gene TRBJ2-2; D is unclear. The length of the CDR3 is 15 residues. CDR1 is LGHDT, CDR2 YNNKEL, per germline (reference sequence). The V and J ends lost 4 bases and 1 base respectively, with 10 bases between them. This CDR3 is CASSRLWGNTGELFF. In DNA, the CDR3 is TGTGCCAGCAGCCGCCTGTGGGGGAACACCGGGGAGCTGTTTTTT.

This clone was observed a handful of times. This chain links TRBV28 with TRBJ2-1; TRBD2 agrees at 7 bases. J gave up 7 bases and V 3 bases, and 3 bases lay outside the gene matches. This CDR3 has 13 amino acids. Germline V lookup: CDR1 MDHEN, CDR2 SYDVKM. CDR3 DNA: TGTGCCAGCAGTTTTGGGACTATTAATGAGCAGTTCTTC. It is translated as CASSFGTINEQFF. Using reference TRBV28 and TRBJ2-1 for the parts outside the CDR3, the full variable domain is DVKVTQSSRYLVKRTGEKVFLECVQDMDHENMFWYRQDPGLGLRLIYFSYDVKMKEKGDIPEGYSVSREKKERFSLILESASTNQTSMYLCASSFGTINEQFFGPGTRLTVL.

This clone was recorded only once. The chain has TRBV4-2 and TRBJ2-5; tentatively, D is TRBD1 (6 bases). Trimming pared 4 bases from V and 5 bases from J, leaving 14 bases between. The CDR3 is made up of 14 amino acids. Germline assignment: CDR1 LGHNA and CDR2 YNFKEQ. CDR3 residues: CASSPSGQGETQYF. In DNA form, the CDR3 reads TGTGCCAGCAGCCCCTCTGGCCAGGGGGAGACCCAGTACTTC.

The V gene is TRBV3-1 (or the pseudogene TRBV3-2), the J gene TRBJ1-4, with D uncertain. Germline CDR1 and CDR2: LGHDT and YNNKEL (reference sequence). V lost 4 bases, J lost 8 bases, and 8 bases lay in between. CDR3 length: 12 residues. The CDR3 spells CASSPLREKLFF. As DNA, the CDR3 is TGTGCCAGCAGCCCCTTGAGAGAAAAACTGTTTTTT.

The V call is TRBV7-9, the J call TRBJ2-7; 8 bases are shared with TRBD2. The V segment lost 5 bases and the J segment 2 bases; nucleotides outside the gene matches: 2. Germline V gives CDR1 SEHNR, CDR2 FQNEAQ (reference sequence). The CDR3 extends over 13 amino acids. CDR3 bases: TGTGCCAGCAGCCGGGAGGGGGCCTACGAGCAGTACTTC. As protein: CASSREGAYEQYF.

V and J are TRBV30 and TRBJ2-7; 8 nucleotides match TRBD2. CDR3 size: 12 residues. V dropped 5 bases and J dropped 3; count of bases not matched to a gene: 3. Germline V lookup: CDR1 GTSNPN, CDR2 SVGIG (reference sequence). CDR3 sequence: CAWGGTSYEQYF. The DNA of the CDR3 is TGTGCCTGGGGGGGGACTAGCTACGAGCAGTACTTC.

The chain combines TRBV7-3 with TRBJ2-7; 8 nucleotides align to TRBD2. The germline V gene encodes CDR1 SGHTA and CDR2 FQGTGA. The CDR3 is 15 residues long. The V and J ends lost 1 base and 4 bases, in that order; junction bases with no gene match: 6. The CDR3 region has the DNA TGTGCCAGCAGCTTAAGAGCGGGAGTGGTTTACGAGCAGTACTTC. Its protein is CASSLRAGVVYEQYF.

J is TRBJ2-7 and V is TRBV6-1, with 9 bases matching TRBD2. V gave up 3 bases and J gave up 0 bases; unmatched junction bases: 12. The CDR3 is 18 residues long. Germline-derived CDR1 and CDR2 are MNHNS and SASEGT. CDR3 sequence (DNA): TGTGCCAGCAGTGAGGTGAATAGCGGGAGAGTCACCTCCTACGAGCAGTACTTC. Its translation: CASSEVNSGRVTSYEQYF.

The rearrangement joins TRBV29-1 to TRBJ1-1; 9 nucleotides line up with TRBD1. V shed 6 bases, J shed 4 bases, and the junction held 6 bases outside the gene matches. Germline V gene lookup returns CDR1 SQVTM and CDR2 ANQGSEA. The CDR3 is made up of 13 amino acids. CDR3 sequence reads: CSVETGGGTEAFF. In DNA form, the CDR3 reads TGCAGCGTAGAAACAGGGGGCGGCACTGAAGCTTTCTTT. The whole variable domain, filled in from reference TRBV29-1 and TRBJ1-1, reads SAVISQKPSRDICQRGTSLTIQCQVDSQVTMMFWYRQQPGQSLTLIATANQGSEATYESGFVIDKFPISRPNLTFSTLTVSNMSPEDSSIYLCSVETGGGTEAFFGQGTRLTVV.

CDR3 sequence (DNA): TGTGCCAGCATTCCCGCCGGGACAGGGCGTTATAGCAATCAGCCCCAGCATTTT. It encodes CASIPAGTGRYSNQPQHF. The chain is built from TRBV28 and TRBJ1-5; 9 nucleotides match TRBD1. V trimming: 7 bases; J trimming: 0 bases; junction bases outside the gene matches: 13. CDR1 is MDHEN, CDR2 SYDVKM, per germline. This CDR3 has 18 residues.

Remarks on this clone: The germline gene is not matched at one end of the junction; a read error may be the cause. The V call is TRBV7-7, the J call TRBJ2-5; maybe TRBD2 (5 bases). Germline V lookup: CDR1 SSHAT, CDR2 FNYEAQ (reference sequence). The CDR3 is made up of 14 amino acids. CDR3 coding DNA: TGTGCTAGCAGCTTAGATCGTGGGAGTGAGACCCAGTACTTC. It specifies CASSLDRGSETQYF. Variable domain in full (rest from reference TRBV7-7 and TRBJ2-5): GAGVSQSPRYKVTKRGQDVTLRCDPISSHATLYWYQQALGQGPEFLTYFNYEAQPDKSGLPSDRFSAERPEGSISTLTIQRTEQRDSAMYRCASSLDRGSETQYFGPGTRLLVL.

The chain recombines TRBV21-1 with TRBJ1-5; TRBD1, the table's D call, lacks a check against the DNA. TRBV21-1 is labeled a pseudogene. The CDR3 sequence is 15 residues long. The CDR3 bases are TGTGCCAGCAGCAAAGCCTGGGCGAGCAATCAGCCCCAGCATTTT. It specifies CASSKAWASNQPQHF.